This is a list of T cell receptor beta chains from one sample in a study of T cells in Graves' hyperthyroidism and ophthalmopathy. MiXCR, applied by TCRdb to the multiplex PCR reads, yields one record per CDR3 protein. The sample shows around 270,000 distinct CDR3 sequences, approximately 19% of them seen only once. Sequences were obtained from blood. These receptors came from a man in his fifties with Graves' ophthalmopathy. The CDR3 runs from the conserved cysteine through the conserved F or W. Fields, in order: V gene, clone size, CDR3 protein. Rows may omit the clone size; those that give it use once, few, many or a size class.

TRBV5-1	few	CASSLGLSQSGETQYF
TRBV18	many	CASSPRSGGRNQPQHF
TRBV4-2	-	CASSQDRGEQETQYF
TRBV6-1	many	CASSEAQENYGYTF
TRBV5-6	few	CASTSTGGPRTGELFF
TRBV7-3	many	CASSPTGVGTEAFF
TRBV5-1	many	CASSVQGGAINEQYF
TRBV12-3/TRBV12-4	many	CASSPSGDYNEQFF
TRBV6-5	many	CASSYSSNRPREQYF
TRBV11-2	many	CASSPREGGRVGQETQYF
TRBV2	few	CASRAGTRSDEQFF
TRBV7-9	few	CASSPTRTAYGYTF
TRBV20-1	few	CSAREETEAFF
TRBV5-1	-	CASSLAGTPTYEQYF
TRBV7-7	many	CASSLDQGAGELFF
TRBV3-1	few	CASSQGRGAGVYNEQFF
TRBV5-4	few	CASSPTGTVNTGELFF
TRBV28	many	CASSRDGNNQPQHF
TRBV7-8	few	CASSLGSSGSRWDNEQFF
TRBV15	many	CATSRGFNNEQFF
TRBV10-3	-	CAISEIPGQGTDTQYF
TRBV12-3/TRBV12-4	many	CASSGLRNTEAFF
TRBV20-1	many	CSARPPGLAGGTYEQYF
TRBV4-2	-	CASSQDRFGGSVGNTIYF
TRBV6-1	few	CASSSHGLNYGYTF
TRBV28	-	CASSRTGSSDHLDTGELFF
TRBV6-1	once	CASRVDRVKAYEQYF
TRBV9	few	CASSVGQGSYGYTF